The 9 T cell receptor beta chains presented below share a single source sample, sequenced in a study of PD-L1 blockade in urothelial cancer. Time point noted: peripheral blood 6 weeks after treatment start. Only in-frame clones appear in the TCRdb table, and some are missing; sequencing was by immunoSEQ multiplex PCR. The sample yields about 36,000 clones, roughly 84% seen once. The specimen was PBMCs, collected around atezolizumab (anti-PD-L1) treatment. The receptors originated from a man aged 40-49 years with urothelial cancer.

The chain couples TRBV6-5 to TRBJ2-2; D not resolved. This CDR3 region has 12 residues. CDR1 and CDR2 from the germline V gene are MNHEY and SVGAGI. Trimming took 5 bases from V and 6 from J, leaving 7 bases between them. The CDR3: CASSRLAGELFF. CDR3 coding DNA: TGTGCCAGCAGTCGCCTAGCCGGGGAGCTGTTTTTT.

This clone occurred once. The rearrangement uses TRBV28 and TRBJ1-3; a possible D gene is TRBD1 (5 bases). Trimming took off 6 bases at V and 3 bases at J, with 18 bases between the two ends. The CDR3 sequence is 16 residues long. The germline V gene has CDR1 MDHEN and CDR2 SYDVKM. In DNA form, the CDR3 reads TGTGCCAGCAGCGATAAGCGGGGGGGAAATGGAAACACCATATATTTT. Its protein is CASSDKRGGNGNTIYF.

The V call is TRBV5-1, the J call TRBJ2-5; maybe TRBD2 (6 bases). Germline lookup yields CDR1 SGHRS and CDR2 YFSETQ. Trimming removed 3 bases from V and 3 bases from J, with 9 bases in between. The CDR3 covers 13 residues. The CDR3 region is CASSWGGEETQYF. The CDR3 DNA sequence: TGCGCCAGCAGCTGGGGAGGAGAAGAGACCCAGTACTTC. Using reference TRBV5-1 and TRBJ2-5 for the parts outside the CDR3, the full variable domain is KAGVTQTPRYLIKTRGQQVTLSCSPISGHRSVSWYQQTPGQGLQFLFEYFSETQRNKGNFPGRFSGRQFSNSRSEMNVSTLELGDSALYLCASSWGGEETQYFGPGTRLLVL.

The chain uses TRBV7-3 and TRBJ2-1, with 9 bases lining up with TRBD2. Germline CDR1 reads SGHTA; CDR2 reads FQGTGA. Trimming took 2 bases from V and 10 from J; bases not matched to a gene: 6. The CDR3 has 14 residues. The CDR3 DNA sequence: TGTGCCAGCAGCTTACCGGGACTAGCAAGCGAGCAGTTCTTC. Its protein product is CASSLPGLASEQFF.

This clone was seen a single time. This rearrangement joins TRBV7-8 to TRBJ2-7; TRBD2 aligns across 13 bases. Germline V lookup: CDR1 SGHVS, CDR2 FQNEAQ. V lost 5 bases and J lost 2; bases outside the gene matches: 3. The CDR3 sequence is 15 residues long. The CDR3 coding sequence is TGTGCCAGCAGCATCGGGACTAGCGGGACCTACGAGCAGTACTTC. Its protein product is CASSIGTSGTYEQYF.

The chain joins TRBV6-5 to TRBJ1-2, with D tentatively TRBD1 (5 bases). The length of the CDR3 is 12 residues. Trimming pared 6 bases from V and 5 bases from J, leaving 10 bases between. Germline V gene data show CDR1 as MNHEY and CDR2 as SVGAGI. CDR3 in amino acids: CASRGRQYGYTF. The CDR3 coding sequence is TGTGCCAGCAGGGGCCGACAGTATGGCTACACCTTC.

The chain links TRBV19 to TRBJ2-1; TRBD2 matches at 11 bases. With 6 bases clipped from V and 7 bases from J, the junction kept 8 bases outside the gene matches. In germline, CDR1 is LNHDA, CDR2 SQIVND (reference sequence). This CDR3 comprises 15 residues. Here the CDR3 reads CASRLAGGNTNEQFF. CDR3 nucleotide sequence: TGTGCCAGTAGGTTAGCGGGAGGGAATACGAATGAGCAGTTCTTC.

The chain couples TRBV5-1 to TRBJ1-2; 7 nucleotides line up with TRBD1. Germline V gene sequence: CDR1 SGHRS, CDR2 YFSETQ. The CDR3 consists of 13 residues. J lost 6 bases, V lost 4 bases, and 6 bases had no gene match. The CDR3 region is CASSPQGHHGYTF. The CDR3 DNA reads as TGCGCCAGCAGCCCACAGGGGCACCATGGCTACACCTTC.

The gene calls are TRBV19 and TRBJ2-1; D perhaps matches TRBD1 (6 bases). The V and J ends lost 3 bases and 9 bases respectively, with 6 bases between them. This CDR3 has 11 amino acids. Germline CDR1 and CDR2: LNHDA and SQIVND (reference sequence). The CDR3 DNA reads TGTGCCAGTAGTATGGGGGCTGAGCAGTTCTTC. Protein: CASSMGAEQFF.